This T cell receptor (beta chain) originates from a study of cytomegalovirus exposure and HLA in healthy donors (dated by TCRdb to the late 2010s). With regard to the full study: According to an earlier analysis of 587 of the donors, about 180 million T cells yielded over 100 million unique TCR beta sequences and 276 Gb of sequence data. About 300 gigabases of sequencing data and approximately 80 million unique TCR sequences were included in an early release covering 550 to 650 HLA-typed donors. Among the approximately 400 genotyped donors, approximately 81% belonged to the genetic ancestry cluster associated with self-reported Caucasian donors. The study aimed to test whether cataloging public T cell receptors could reveal signatures of past pathogen exposure. The study profiled the T cell repertoires of some 610 subjects by immunosequencing and related them to cytomegalovirus serostatus. A separate validation cohort of 90 to 150 different subjects was used in addition to the 666-subject first cohort. To predict cytomegalovirus infection status, the study brought together high-throughput TCR immunosequencing, statistical association of individual TCRs with disease status, and machine learning. In a later analysis, previously published TCR beta repertoires from fewer than 750 donors were re-analyzed and high-resolution HLA genotyping was added so that TCR occurrence patterns could be studied. Rather than drawing on any new phenotypic data, the later analysis identified candidate immune exposures from TCR beta sequences and the way those sequences occurred across donors. An earlier analysis of 587 of the donors used high-throughput TCR beta sequencing to judge whether each TCR beta V gene segment behaved as functional or pseudogenic. Donor age, sex, ethnicity and CMV serostatus were collected together with the repertoire data. Genome-wide SNP genotypes for about 60% of the roughly 670 donors were used in a later genetic analysis, which treated that subset as a discovery cohort. Every discovery cohort repertoire had been produced on one sequencing platform. Both class I and class II loci were covered by HLA typing, at four-digit resolution. Typing coverage varied by locus: roughly 629-640 donors for A, B, C, DRB1 and DQB1; about 520 for DQA1; some 610 for DPA1; approximately 450 for DPB1. Because of strong linkage in the cohort, 5 or 6 DR-DQ haplotypes were treated as single units for association and clustering. Across approximately 420 genotyped donors of the cohort, an average of roughly 250,000 unique TCR beta nucleotide sequences per donor were sequenced, and 15% to 20% of those sequences were non-productive.

In the case of this clone: The target of this receptor is not known. Nothing much larger sits one base from this clone, and base qualities are not available.

The library was generated by the immunoSEQ multiplex PCR assay. A mixture of 60 forward primers for TCR Vbeta segments and 13 reverse primers for TCR Jbeta segments was used in the multiplex PCR. Amplification of the CDR3 region of rearranged TCR beta genes was performed with a multiplex PCR assay on genomic DNA. The amplified TCR beta libraries were sequenced on the Illumina HiSeq System as 87-base-pair reads. As for how the authors treated the data: Across the 670 or so repertoires, a later analysis counted roughly 77 million unique TCR beta chains, some 11 million of which were shared by at least two donors. Raw reads were error-corrected and collapsed into unique sequences with a nearest-neighbor algorithm that merged closely related sequences to remove PCR and sequencing errors. To assign V, D and J gene segments, CDR3 sequences were aligned to IMGT reference sequences. For a sequence to be retained, at least a six-nucleotide match to both a V gene segment and a J gene segment was required. Rearrangements were classified as productive when the CDR3 lacked stop codons and remained in frame with V and J, and all other rearrangements were classified as non-productive. Following IMGT convention, CDR3 was defined as the stretch from the second conserved V-encoded cysteine up to the conserved J-encoded phenylalanine. The earlier analysis of 500 to 750 of the donors excluded any sequence lacking an unambiguous match to a single V gene segment. An earlier analysis of 587 of the donors classified V segments as functional when productive rearrangements were above 56.7% and as segregating when the standard deviation between donors was above 5%. To diagnose cytomegalovirus status from the catalog of TCR beta chain sequences, a statistical classification framework was built. In a later analysis, TCR nucleotide sequences were compared against IMGT/GENE-DB human TR gene sequences so that V and J genes could be assigned. In a later analysis, CDR3 sequences and most-parsimonious VDJ recombination scenarios were assigned using the TCRdist pipeline. In a later analysis, every TCR beta chain was defined by the combination of its CDR3 amino acid sequence and its V-gene family, and reads without a unique V-gene family were dropped. As a way to deal with suspected cross-contamination and a sequencing artifact, a later analysis dropped approximately 570 nucleotide sequences that were highly shared and had low generation probability. For each public chain, a later analysis derived a clonal expansion index from normalized ranks of inferred template counts within each repertoire. A later analysis computed generation probabilities with a VDJ recombination model fitted to out-of-frame rearrangements, and checked the results against IGoR. In a later analysis, hypergeometric tests were used to score TCR-TCR, TCR-HLA and TCR-CMV co-occurrence, with a repertoire-size bias correction applied to TCR pairs. To estimate false discovery rates, a later analysis permuted the HLA or CMV assignments 20 times. A later analysis grouped co-occurring TCRs with DBSCAN, adding TCRdist sequence similarity when clustering within HLA-allele-positive subsets. Repertoires with fewer than 30,000 or more than 120,000 public chains were left out of co-occurrence clustering, as were four to six repertoires with anomalous nucleotide sharing. What TCRdb holds here is the immuneACCESS table cut down to in-frame rearrangements. Part of the clones is not present; checked against another copy, under half of the missing clones reflect an unresolved V gene, and the others are unexplained. V, J and clone size were drawn from that table, and D and trimming were deduced from the DNA. This sample holds roughly 120,000 clones; 75% to 85% were observed only once. Together, the top ten hold 2.5% to 3% of the sample.

Findings and caveats that apply to the study as a whole: An earlier analysis of approximately 590 of the donors showed that most TCR beta V segments appeared in productive rearrangements either about 90% or about 30% of the time, which broadly matched IMGT annotations. Because the 87-base-pair reads could not distinguish some IMGT-functional V segments, including TRBV6-2 and TRBV6-3, those segments were excluded. In a later analysis, 16,951 TCR beta sequences were associated with specific HLA alleles at a false discovery rate of 0.05. A later analysis reported that several top co-occurrence clusters appeared linked to parvovirus B19, influenza, CMV and Epstein-Barr virus. Because counts were too low, seventeen rarely observed V segments, including chromosome 9 orphons, were excluded from the earlier analysis of some 540 of the donors. A later analysis found that most CMV-associated TCR beta chains appeared HLA-restricted, with HLA associations seemingly driven largely by CMV exposure. Correlated functional status among segregating V segments might be attributable to linkage disequilibrium, but an unknown experimental factor could not be ruled out. In a later analysis, TCR association rates were found to vary across HLA loci, with the most associated TCRs seen for DRB1 alleles and the fewest for HLA-C alleles. While some public TCRs were present in many individuals, most TCR sequences turned up only very rarely across donors. V-gene and J-gene trimming of TCR beta chains was associated with a missense DCLRE1C variant in a later genetic analysis, and the association was replicated in an independent cohort. The study gave a list of under 200 TCR beta chains associated with cytomegalovirus. A further reported finding was that TCR beta sequences accurately predicted the HLA-A and HLA-B alleles for most subjects in the first cohort. Three of the identified cytomegalovirus-associated TCR beta chains were confirmed in vitro to be specific for cytomegalovirus antigens. Only TCR beta chains were sequenced in this cohort, and the absence of alpha or paired-chain data limited detectable features. When HLA alleles, especially DR and DQ, strongly co-occurred, attributing TCR associations to individual alleles was difficult. In a later analysis, HLA-associated TCR beta chains were found to be more clonally expanded and to have lower generation probabilities than equally common non-associated chains. A cluster of highly shared sequence variants was judged likely to represent a technical artifact of the sequencing pipeline. Compared with the roughly 600-donor mean, donors in an Asian-associated ancestry cluster had fewer N-insertions in productive TCRs, according to a later genetic analysis. The presence/absence analyses assumed that sequencing depth was roughly uniform across donors, and that assumption may not be true. In both the original and validation cohorts, the classifier was reported to diagnose cytomegalovirus status with high specificity and sensitivity. HLA typing was unavailable for some donors at each locus, so association tests used only the typed subset. It was suggested by the authors that the approach could potentially be generalized to other disease states and immunological phenotypes. For the cohort, immune exposure information was limited to CMV serostatus.

The cohort consisted of 650 to 850 healthy bone marrow donors. All cohort members were sampled while nominally healthy, although unrecorded immune exposures were likely present. The donor was CMV seronegative and was included in the group of 352 seronegative cohort members. A peripheral blood sample was provided by each donor, and peripheral blood mononuclear cells were used for TCR beta sequencing. The Qiagen DNeasy Blood Extraction Kit was used to extract genomic DNA from the blood cell samples. CDR1 and CDR2 are read off the germline V gene as MGHDK and SYGVNS. The V and J ends are trimmed by 6 bases and 1 base, leaving 6 bases between them. The CDR3 measures 12 amino acids from cysteine to phenylalanine. The kept DNA is CDR3 alone, 36 bases in frame from the first base.

The receptor's source is a young man in good health and CMV-seronegative. What was sequenced was PBMCs. This receptor chain uses TRBV25-1 and TRBJ1-1, with no D gene named confidently. The DNA is TGTGCCAGCAGAAGACAGAACACTGAAGCTTTCTTT. Its coded protein is CASRRQNTEAFF. Supplemented by the reference TRBV25-1 and TRBJ1-1 proteins around the CDR3, the complete variable domain is EADIYQTPRYLVIGTGKKITLECSQTMGHDKMYWYQQDPGMELHLIHYSYGVNSTEKGDLSSESTVSRIRTEHFPLTLESARPSHTSQYLCASRRQNTEAFFGQGTRLTVV.